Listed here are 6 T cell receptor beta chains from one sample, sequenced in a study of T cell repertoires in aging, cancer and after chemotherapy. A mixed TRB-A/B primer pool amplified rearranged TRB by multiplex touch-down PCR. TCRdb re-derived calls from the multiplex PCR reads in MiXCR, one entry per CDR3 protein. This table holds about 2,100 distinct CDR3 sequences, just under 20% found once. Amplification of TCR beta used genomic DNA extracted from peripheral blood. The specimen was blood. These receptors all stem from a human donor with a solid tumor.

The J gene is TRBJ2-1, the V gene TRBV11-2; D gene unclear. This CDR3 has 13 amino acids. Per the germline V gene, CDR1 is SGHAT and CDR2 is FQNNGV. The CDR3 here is CVSRSGFYNEQFF. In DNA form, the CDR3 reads TGTGTGAGCCGCTCGGGTTTCTACAATGAGCAGTTCTTC.

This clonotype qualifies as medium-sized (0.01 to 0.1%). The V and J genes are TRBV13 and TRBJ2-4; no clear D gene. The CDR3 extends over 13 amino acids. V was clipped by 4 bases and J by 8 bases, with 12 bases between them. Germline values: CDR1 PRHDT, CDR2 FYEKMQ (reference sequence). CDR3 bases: TGTGCCAGCAGCTCCTACATTGGCCACATTCAGTACTTC. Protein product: CASSSYIGHIQYF. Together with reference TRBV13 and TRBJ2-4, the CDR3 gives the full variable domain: AAGVIQSPRHLIKEKRETATLKCYPIPRHDTVYWYQQGPGQDPQFLISFYEKMQSDKGSIPDRFSAQQFSDYHSELNMSSLELGDSALYFCASSSYIGHIQYFGAGTRLSVL.

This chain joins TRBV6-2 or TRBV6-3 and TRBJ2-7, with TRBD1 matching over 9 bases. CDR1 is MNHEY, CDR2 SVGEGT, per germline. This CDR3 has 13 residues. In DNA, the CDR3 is TGTGCACTCCGGGACAGGGTCAACTACGAGCAGTACGTC. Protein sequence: CALRDRVNYEQYV.

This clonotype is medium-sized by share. CDR3 in amino acids: CASTTRTGHFYGYTF. CDR3 in DNA: TGTGCCAGCACCACCCGGACAGGGCACTTCTATGGCTACACCTTC. This chain links TRBV6-2 or TRBV6-3 with TRBJ1-2, with TRBD1 matching 8 bases. Trimming at V came to 7 bases and at J to 4 bases, leaving 11 bases not matched to a gene. The CDR3 runs 15 residues. The V gene's germline CDR1 is MNHEY and CDR2 SVGEGT.

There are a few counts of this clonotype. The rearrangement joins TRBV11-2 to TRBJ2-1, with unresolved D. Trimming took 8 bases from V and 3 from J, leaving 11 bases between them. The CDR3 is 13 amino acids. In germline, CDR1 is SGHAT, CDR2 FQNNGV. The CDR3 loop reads CASRSGFYNEQFF. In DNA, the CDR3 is TGTGCCAGCCGCTCGGGTTTCTACAATGAGCAGTTCTTC.

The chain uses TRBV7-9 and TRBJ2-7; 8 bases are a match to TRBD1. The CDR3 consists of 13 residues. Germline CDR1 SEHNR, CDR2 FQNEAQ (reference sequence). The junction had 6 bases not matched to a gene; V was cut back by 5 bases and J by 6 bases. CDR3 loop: CASSQGAQAEQYF. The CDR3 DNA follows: TGTGCCAGCAGCCAGGGGGCGCAGGCCGAGCAGTACTTC.